These 26 T cell receptor beta chains came from one sample sequenced in a study of Ad26.COV2.S vaccination and SARS-CoV-2 variants. Data came from immunoSEQ multiplex PCR; TCRdb stores just in-frame clones and leaves some out. The table lists some 350,000 clones, about 91% of them singletons. The specimen comprised peripheral blood, sampled after recovery from COVID-19. Receptor source: a human donor who had recovered from COVID-19.

The CDR3 bases are TGTGCCAGCAGCTTAGCGCCCGGGGGGGCCCTAGATACGCAGTATTTT. As protein: CASSLAPGGALDTQYF. This chain connects TRBV7-2 to TRBJ2-3; 8 bases match TRBD2. Losses at the gene ends were 0 bases for V and 5 bases for J; bases not matched to a gene: 7. From germline, CDR1 is SGHTA and CDR2 FQGNSA. The CDR3 totals 16 residues.

This sequence joins TRBV12-3 or TRBV12-4 and TRBJ2-7; TRBD1 matches 7 bases. There are 13 residues in the CDR3. V gave up 5 bases and J gave up 3 bases; unmatched junction bases: 4. CDR3 nucleotide sequence: TGTGCCAGCAGTAGGAACAGGGGCTACGAGCAGTACTTC. This sequence encodes CASSRNRGYEQYF.

V and J are TRBV6-6 and TRBJ1-3; D call uncertain. Trimming removed 2 bases from V and 2 bases from J, with 10 bases in between. This CDR3 region has 15 residues. Germline assignment: CDR1 MNHNY and CDR2 SVGAGI (reference sequence). Here the CDR3 DNA reads TGTGCCAGCAGTTACAGTACAGCCGCTGGAAACACCATATATTTT. It translates to CASSYSTAAGNTIYF.

The chain carries TRBV9 and TRBJ2-1; D is possibly TRBD1 (6 bases). The V end lost 4 bases, the J end lost 7 bases, and 12 bases lay between the germline ends. This CDR3 region has 13 residues. Looked up from germline, CDR1 is SGDLS and CDR2 is YYNGEE. In nucleotides, the CDR3 is TGTGCCAGCAGCACAGGGACAAGAAATGAGCAGTTCTTC. This translates into CASSTGTRNEQFF.

This rearrangement joins TRBV7-2 to TRBJ2-2; 8 bases line up with TRBD2. Per the germline V gene, CDR1 is SGHTA and CDR2 is FQGNSA. The CDR3 length is 17 residues. The J segment lost 0 bases and the V segment lost 3 bases, leaving 6 bases of the junction unmatched. This CDR3 is CASSFPSGGPNTGELFF. In DNA, the CDR3 is TGTGCCAGCAGCTTCCCCAGCGGGGGACCGAACACCGGGGAGCTGTTTTTT.

J is TRBJ1-2 and V is TRBV5-5; D is undetermined. The CDR3 runs to 13 residues. Trimming left V 4 bases short and J 0 bases short, with 7 bases between. CDR1 and CDR2 (germline): SGHKS, YYEKEE (reference sequence). The CDR3 coding sequence is TGTGCCAGCAGCACTAATACTAACTATGGCTACACCTTC. Residues: CASSTNTNYGYTF.

This chain links TRBV7-8 with TRBJ1-4; D unclear. Between the trimmed V and J ends, which lost 6 bases and 12 bases, there was a span of 20 bases. The CDR3 covers 14 residues. In germline, CDR1 is SGHVS, CDR2 FQNEAQ. The CDR3 DNA is TGTGCCAGCAGGGGCCCTTTGGGTCATGGGGAACTGTTTTTT. This translates into CASRGPLGHGELFF.

Points on this clone: At one end, the junction sequence differs from germline, possibly due to a read error. The CDR3 nucleotides are TGCAGTGCCCGTTCGGACAGGGGCCTTCGATTC. Protein: CSARSDRGLRF. This sequence joins TRBV20-1 and TRBJ1-2; 9 bases line up with TRBD1. Germline values: CDR1 DFQATT, CDR2 SNEGSKA (reference sequence). The CDR3 consists of 11 residues.

The gene calls are TRBV19 and TRBJ1-2, with 12 bases identical to TRBD1. The CDR3 is 15 amino acids. Germline CDR1 is LNHDA and CDR2 is SQIVND (reference sequence). J lost 7 bases, V lost 8 bases, and 11 bases had no gene match. The CDR3: CASAPGQGALAGYTF. As DNA, the CDR3 is TGTGCCAGTGCCCCGGGACAGGGGGCTTTGGCTGGCTACACCTTC.

J is TRBJ1-2 and V is TRBV14; D remains unclear. The CDR3 sequence is 19 residues long. V lost 0 bases and J lost 4, with 24 bases in between. Germline assignment: CDR1 SGHDN and CDR2 FVKESK. This chain's CDR3 is CASSQDYEDPTTSFYGYTF. The DNA for the CDR3 is TGTGCCAGCAGCCAAGATTATGAGGACCCAACCACTTCATTCTATGGCTACACCTTC.

The chain carries TRBV2 and TRBJ1-5, with D perhaps TRBD1 (6 bases). V lost 8 bases and J lost 1, with 15 bases in between. The germline V gene has CDR1 SNHLY and CDR2 FYNNEI. This CDR3 is 15 amino acids long. As DNA, the CDR3 is TGTGCCAGCTCCAAGGCACAGGGCAGCAATCAGCCCCAGCATTTT. Encoded protein: CASSKAQGSNQPQHF.

This clone occurred once. J is TRBJ1-4 and V is TRBV6-5; 7 nucleotides align to TRBD1. V shed 0 bases and J 7 bases; nucleotides not matched to a gene: 8. The germline V gene encodes CDR1 MNHEY and CDR2 SVGAGI. The CDR3 loop spans 16 amino acids. The DNA for the CDR3 is TGTGCCAGCAGTTACTCAGGGACAGCTGACTCTGAAAAACTGTTTTTT. The encoded protein is CASSYSGTADSEKLFF.

V gene TRBV9 combines with J gene TRBJ1-4; no clear D gene. Germline lookup yields CDR1 SGDLS and CDR2 YYNGEE. The CDR3 has 15 amino acids. The germline V and J ends were trimmed by 4 bases and 0 bases, with 10 bases remaining between them. CDR3 DNA: TGTGCCAGCAGCTTTGGGAGAGCAACTAATGAAAAACTGTTTTTT. Residues: CASSFGRATNEKLFF.

The rearrangement links TRBV13 to TRBJ2-7, with TRBD1 matching over 11 bases. Germline CDR1 is PRHDT and CDR2 is FYEKMQ (reference sequence). The V segment lost 5 bases and the J segment 6 bases; nucleotides outside the gene matches: 9. The CDR3 covers 15 residues. In DNA form, the CDR3 reads TGTGCCAGCAGCCCAAAGGGACAGGGGGGCGCCGAGCAGTACTTC. Translated: CASSPKGQGGAEQYF.

The chain joins TRBV9 to TRBJ1-4; TRBD1 might be the D (5 bases). Per the germline V gene, CDR1 is SGDLS and CDR2 is YYNGEE. The V and J ends lost 4 bases and 8 bases respectively, with 21 bases between them. The CDR3 extends over 16 amino acids. DNA of the CDR3: TGTGCCAGCAGCCCCTCCTCCGGGGCTGGGGGGGAAAAACTGTTTTTT. Its translation is CASSPSSGAGGEKLFF.

The chain's CDR3 is CASSQADRGSYEQYF. In DNA, the CDR3 is TGCGCCAGCAGCCAAGCGGACAGGGGGAGCTACGAGCAGTACTTC. V and J are TRBV4-1 and TRBJ2-7; 10 bases map to TRBD1. Germline V CDR1 and CDR2: MGHRA, YSYEKL. There are 15 residues in the CDR3. V gave up 1 base and J gave up 3 bases; unmatched junction bases: 3.

The V and J genes are TRBV4-2 and TRBJ2-6; 9 bases match TRBD1. The germline V gene encodes CDR1 LGHNA and CDR2 YNFKEQ. CDR3 length equals 19 residues. Trimming at V came to 4 bases and at J to 0 bases, leaving 10 bases not matched to a gene. The CDR3 DNA sequence: TGTGCCAGCAGCCGAGATACGGGACAGGGCCTCTCTGGGGCCAACGTCCTGACTTTC. Translated, it gives CASSRDTGQGLSGANVLTF.

The CDR3 DNA is TGCGCCAGCAGCTTTAGGACCACAGATACGCAGTATTTT. Residues: CASSFRTTDTQYF. The genes are TRBV5-1 and TRBJ2-3; D unclear. V gave up 2 bases and J gave up 2 bases, with 6 bases separating them. This CDR3 spans 13 amino acids. Germline CDR1 reads SGHRS; CDR2 reads YFSETQ.

This clone was recorded once. This chain links TRBV6-5 with TRBJ1-1; TRBD1 is a possible D gene (6 bases). The CDR3 consists of 15 residues. Germline lookup yields CDR1 MNHEY and CDR2 SVGAGI. Trimming pared 7 bases from V and 0 bases from J, leaving 15 bases between. The CDR3 nucleotides read TGTGCCAGCAACGCGGGACACCTAATGAACACTGAAGCTTTCTTT. Its translation: CASNAGHLMNTEAFF.

The rearrangement uses TRBV9 and TRBJ2-1, with 14 bases identical to TRBD2. Germline CDR1 and CDR2: SGDLS and YYNGEE. The CDR3 is 14 residues long. Germline trimming cut 7 bases from V and 9 bases from J; bases unmatched to any gene: 6. The DNA for the CDR3 is TGTGCCAGCGGGGGACTAGCGGGGGAGGTTGAGCAGTTCTTC. It translates to CASGGLAGEVEQFF.

The V call is TRBV3-1 (or the pseudogene TRBV3-2), the J call TRBJ1-5; D gene ambiguous. The CDR3 runs to 14 residues. Trimming removed 9 bases at V and 0 bases at J, with 12 bases between. Germline V gene sequence: CDR1 LGHDT, CDR2 YNNKEL (reference sequence). The CDR3 loop reads CARGREYSNQPQHF. CDR3 DNA: TGTGCCAGAGGGCGGGAGTATAGCAATCAGCCCCAGCATTTT.

This clone was seen just once. The chain couples TRBV29-1 to TRBJ2-1; a weak D match, TRBD2 (6 bases). Germline CDR1 is SQVTM and CDR2 is ANQGSEA. Trimming shortened V by 5 bases and J by 9 bases, and 11 bases separated the two germline ends. CDR3 length: 11 amino acids. CDR3 bases: TGCAGCGTTCCGACTAGGACTGAGCAGTTCTTC. This sequence encodes CSVPTRTEQFF.

This chain links TRBV4-1 with TRBJ1-5, with D unresolved. The CDR3 totals 14 residues. Germline loops: CDR1 MGHRA, CDR2 YSYEKL. Deletions cut 0 bases from V and 7 bases from J, with 10 bases between. The CDR3 DNA reads TGCGCCAGCAGCCAAGAACAAATAGGACAGCCCCAGCATTTT. Protein: CASSQEQIGQPQHF.

This clone was found a few times. V usage is TRBV3-1 (or the pseudogene TRBV3-2) and J usage is TRBJ1-6, with TRBD1 matching 7 bases. J was trimmed by 10 bases and V by 4 bases; bases with no gene match: 7. Germline V gene data show CDR1 as LGHDT and CDR2 as YNNKEL (reference sequence). The CDR3 runs 14 residues. The CDR3 bases are TGTGCCAGCAGCCCAGGGAGGGGGCCCTCACCCCTCCACTTT. Translating gives CASSPGRGPSPLHF.

This clone was counted a single time. The CDR3: CASSLASGTQYF. The CDR3, as DNA: TGCGCCAGCAGCTTGGCCTCAGGGACCCAGTACTTC. The gene calls are TRBV5-1 and TRBJ2-5; D remains unclear. Germline V gene data show CDR1 as SGHRS and CDR2 as YFSETQ. V gave up 0 bases and J gave up 7 bases, with 7 bases separating them. The CDR3 length is 12 residues.

This chain joins TRBV10-2 and TRBJ1-1, with D uncertain. Germline CDR1 reads WSHSY; CDR2 reads SAAADI. The length of the CDR3 is 13 residues. V lost 3 bases, J lost 4 bases, and 9 bases lay in between. The CDR3: CASSEYISTEAFF. CDR3 bases: TGCGCCAGCAGTGAATATATCAGCACTGAAGCTTTCTTT.